These 25 T cell receptor beta chains were all obtained from the same sample, sequenced in a study of T cells of healthy individuals. From the 5' RACE reads, TCRdb called clonotypes with MiXCR, one entry per CDR3 protein. The sample carries about 53,000 distinct CDR3 sequences, around 15% recorded once. The receptor source for this set is a human donor in good health.

This clonotype has at least ten counts. The J gene is TRBJ2-7, the V gene TRBV20-1; D gene uncertain. Germline CDR1 reads DFQATT; CDR2 reads SNEGSKA (reference sequence). CDR3 size: 16 residues. V was cut by 0 bases and J by 2 bases, with 17 bases left in between. This CDR3 is CSARDLNRPGTYEQYF. The CDR3 coding sequence is TGCAGTGCTAGAGATCTTAACCGGCCCGGCACCTACGAGCAGTACTTC.

The CDR3 sequence: CASSPPTLGTLLAKNIQYF. The CDR3 nucleotides are TGCGCCAGCAGTCCTCCTACCCTCGGGACGCTTCTAGCCAAAAACATTCAGTACTTC. The chain uses TRBV23-1 and TRBJ2-4, with D perhaps being TRBD1 or TRBD2 (5 bases each). TRBV23-1 falls under the ORF class, with uncertain function. The CDR3 has 19 amino acids. V was cut by 4 bases and J by 0 bases, with 22 bases left in between.

The table lists this clonotype with many counts. This chain joins TRBV25-1 and TRBJ2-7; D perhaps matches TRBD1 (6 bases). The CDR3 runs 15 residues. Germline loops: CDR1 MGHDK, CDR2 SYGVNS. V was trimmed by 3 bases and J by 6 bases, leaving 18 bases between them. CDR3 sequence: CASSDPWTVQAEQYF. The CDR3, as DNA: TGTGCCAGCAGTGATCCCTGGACAGTCCAGGCCGAGCAGTACTTC.

This clonotype appeared many times. CDR3 amino acids: CASSLGLAGGSLNEQYF. The CDR3 nucleotides are TGCGCCAGCAGCTTGGGACTAGCGGGAGGTAGTCTTAACGAGCAGTACTTC. This chain uses TRBV5-1 with TRBJ2-7; 13 bases line up with TRBD2. Germline assignment: CDR1 SGHRS and CDR2 YFSETQ. V was clipped by 0 bases and J by 5 bases; unmatched bases: 8. The CDR3 is made up of 17 amino acids.

This chain uses TRBV10-3 with TRBJ2-3, with a weak D call TRBD1 (5 bases). The CDR3 runs 15 residues. The V gene's germline CDR1 is ENHRY and CDR2 SYGVKD. The V gene lost 2 bases and the J gene lost 2 bases, with 11 bases spanning the gap. CDR3: CAISEPTGVTDTQYF. The CDR3 nucleotides read TGTGCCATCAGTGAGCCCACAGGAGTCACAGATACGCAGTATTTT.

This chain links TRBV7-2 with TRBJ2-7; 7 nucleotides line up with TRBD2. The V segment lost 4 bases and the J segment 5 bases; nucleotides outside the gene matches: 8. This CDR3 is 14 amino acids long. Per germline, CDR1 SGHTA and CDR2 FQGNSA. The CDR3 here is CASSWGGSNNEQYF. The DNA of the CDR3 is TGTGCCAGCAGCTGGGGCGGGAGCAACAACGAGCAGTACTTC.

This clonotype was observed many times. The chain carries TRBV6-2 or TRBV6-3 and TRBJ2-7, with D maybe TRBD1 (6 bases). The CDR3 contains 12 residues. Germline loops: CDR1 MNHEY, CDR2 SVGEGT. V was shortened by 5 bases and J by 4 bases, with 9 bases between the two germline ends. The CDR3 nucleotides read TGTGCCAGCAGTCTTCAGGGGTACGAGCAGTACTTC. It yields the protein CASSLQGYEQYF.

This clonotype was counted many times. The chain has TRBV2 and TRBJ2-2, with TRBD2 as a possible D gene (6 bases). The CDR3 extends over 13 amino acids. V was clipped by 5 bases and J by 5 bases, with 9 bases between them. Looked up from germline, CDR1 is SNHLY and CDR2 is FYNNEI. Here the CDR3 reads CASSPGTTGELFF. The CDR3, as DNA: TGTGCCAGCAGTCCTGGGACTACCGGGGAGCTGTTTTTT.

This clonotype appeared a few times. The chain combines TRBV21-1 with TRBJ2-1; the table's D call of TRBD2 was not tested on the DNA. TRBV21-1 is a listed pseudogene. This CDR3 has 17 residues. The CDR3 loop reads CASSRPVTGSSYNEQFF. As DNA, the CDR3 is TGTGCCAGCAGCAGACCGGTAACGGGAAGCTCCTACAATGAGCAGTTCTTC.

The table lists this clonotype with many counts. The chain links TRBV19 to TRBJ2-1; TRBD2 matches at 12 bases. Per the germline V gene, CDR1 is LNHDA and CDR2 is SQIVND (reference sequence). This CDR3 is built from 15 residues. After removal of 1 base from V and 9 bases from J, the junction contained 4 bases not matched to a gene. As DNA, the CDR3 is TGTGCCAGTAGTATAGCTAGCGGGGGGGCAGGTGAGCAGTTCTTC. Translating it yields CASSIASGGAGEQFF.

The chain links TRBV6-5 to TRBJ1-1, with D unclear. This CDR3 has 14 residues. The V and J ends lost 6 bases and 6 bases respectively, with 17 bases between them. The germline V gene encodes CDR1 MNHEY and CDR2 SVGAGI. The CDR3: CASSPLQHKSEAFF. CDR3 DNA: TGTGCCAGCAGCCCCCTGCAGCACAAGTCTGAAGCTTTCTTT.

The chain couples TRBV6-1 to TRBJ2-7; 14 bases are a match to TRBD2. CDR1 and CDR2 from the germline V gene are MNHNS and SASEGT. With 1 base clipped from V and 3 bases from J, the junction kept 2 bases outside the gene matches. CDR3 size: 16 residues. The CDR3 DNA is TGTGCCAGCAGTGAAGGACTAGCGGGGGGGGTCTACGAGCAGTACTTC. Its translation is CASSEGLAGGVYEQYF.

This clonotype has ten or more counts. The genes are TRBV27 and TRBJ2-1; weak D call: TRBD2 (5 bases). The CDR3 runs to 14 residues. Germline lookup yields CDR1 MNHEY and CDR2 SMNVEV (reference sequence). With 7 bases removed from V and 9 bases from J, the gap between germline ends came to 19 bases. This CDR3 is CASTTAFGGGEQFF. CDR3 nucleotide sequence: TGTGCCAGCACCACGGCCTTCGGAGGAGGTGAGCAGTTCTTC.

This clonotype was seen repeatedly, ten times or more. This chain joins TRBV5-5 and TRBJ1-1; D may be TRBD1 (5 bases). CDR1 and CDR2 (germline): SGHKS, YYEKEE (reference sequence). The CDR3 runs to 12 residues. The V end lost 7 bases, the J end lost 4 bases, and 11 bases lay between the germline ends. CDR3 sequence reads: CASAGTGTEAFF. For the CDR3, the DNA is TGTGCCAGCGCAGGGACTGGCACTGAAGCTTTCTTT. The full variable domain, its missing parts supplied by reference TRBV5-5 and TRBJ1-1, is DAGVTQSPTHLIKTRGQQVTLRCSPISGHKSVSWYQQVLGQGPQFIFQYYEKEERGRGNFPDRFSARQFPNYSSELNVNALLLGDSALYLCASAGTGTEAFFGQGTRLTVV.

The CDR3 bases are TGTGCCAGCAGTACTCTGAGGACTAGCGGGAGTTTCTCCTACGAGCAGTACTTC. Translating it yields CASSTLRTSGSFSYEQYF. The chain is built from TRBV12-3 or TRBV12-4 and TRBJ2-7, with 13 bases that match TRBD2. The junction had 10 bases not matched to a gene; V was cut back by 5 bases and J by 0 bases. The CDR3 consists of 18 residues.

This clonotype was recorded at least ten times. V and J are TRBV24-1 and TRBJ2-1; D uncertain. From germline, CDR1 is KGHDR and CDR2 SFDVKD. There are 14 residues in the CDR3. The V and J ends lost 2 bases and 6 bases respectively, with 10 bases between them. The CDR3 reads CATSDSGSLNEQFF. The CDR3 bases are TGTGCCACCAGTGATTCGGGCTCCCTCAATGAGCAGTTCTTC.

This clonotype was found many times. The rearrangement joins TRBV5-1 to TRBJ1-6; 7 nucleotides align to TRBD1. CDR3 size: 14 residues. V was clipped by 4 bases and J by 4 bases; unmatched bases: 2. Germline V gene sequence: CDR1 SGHRS, CDR2 YFSETQ. CDR3 in amino acids: CASSTGQYNSPLHF. CDR3 nucleotide sequence: TGCGCCAGCAGCACGGGACAGTATAATTCACCCCTCCACTTT. The entire variable domain, with the rest obtained from reference TRBV5-1 and TRBJ1-6, is as follows: KAGVTQTPRYLIKTRGQQVTLSCSPISGHRSVSWYQQTPGQGLQFLFEYFSETQRNKGNFPGRFSGRQFSNSRSEMNVSTLELGDSALYLCASSTGQYNSPLHFGNGTRLTVT.

This clonotype appeared many times. The chain employs TRBV7-2 and TRBJ2-7; TRBD1 agrees at 7 bases. Per germline, CDR1 SGHTA and CDR2 FQGNSA. The length of the CDR3 is 14 residues. V gave up 4 bases and J gave up 5 bases; unmatched junction bases: 8. The CDR3 nucleotides are TGTGCCAGCAGCTCTCAGACAGGGATCCACGAGCAGTACTTC. Translated, it gives CASSSQTGIHEQYF.

This clonotype was counted ten times or more. V is TRBV9 and J is TRBJ1-3; tentatively, D is TRBD1 (5 bases). Germline V CDR1 and CDR2: SGDLS, YYNGEE. V lost 0 bases, J lost 4 bases, and 11 bases lay in between. The CDR3 has 15 amino acids. The CDR3 sequence: CASSVEGTLGNTIYF. The CDR3 nucleotides read TGTGCCAGCAGCGTAGAAGGGACGTTAGGAAACACCATATATTTT.

The V call is TRBV19, the J call TRBJ1-1; D unclear. CDR3 size: 15 residues. V lost 8 bases to trimming and J lost 4 bases, with 20 bases between them. Germline loops: CDR1 LNHDA, CDR2 SQIVND (reference sequence). This chain's CDR3 is CASYTPGGLGTEAFF. CDR3 DNA sequence: TGTGCCAGTTACACCCCCGGAGGGTTGGGCACTGAAGCTTTCTTT.

The chain is built from TRBV2 and TRBJ1-3; D gene ambiguous. From germline, CDR1 is SNHLY and CDR2 FYNNEI. The CDR3 loop spans 12 amino acids. The V end lost 6 bases, the J end lost 3 bases, and 6 bases lay between the germline ends. CDR3 sequence reads: CASRVGGNTIYF. The CDR3 bases are TGTGCCAGCAGAGTGGGTGGAAACACCATATATTTT.

This clonotype turned up a few times. This chain links TRBV20-1 with TRBJ1-5, with 7 bases aligning to TRBD1. With V trimmed by 1 base and J by 5 bases, 11 bases remained unmatched. The length of the CDR3 is 16 residues. The germline CDR1 and CDR2 sequences are DFQATT and SNEGSKA (reference sequence). The CDR3 DNA reads as TGCAGTGCTAGAGTGTGGGGTGGACAGGAGGATCAGCCCCAGCATTTT. It translates to CSARVWGGQEDQPQHF.

This clonotype was picked up many times. The rearrangement uses TRBV20-1 and TRBJ1-2; no definite D call. Trimming took off 2 bases at V and 8 bases at J, with 18 bases between the two ends. Germline assignment: CDR1 DFQATT and CDR2 SNEGSKA (reference sequence). CDR3 length equals 14 residues. CDR3 bases: TGCAGTGCTAGAAACCTTTGGGGTGTGTCGGGCTACACCTTC. This encodes CSARNLWGVSGYTF.

Comment on this clonotype: A much more abundant neighbour one base away suggests this may be a read error. This CDR3 fails to terminate in the conserved phenylalanine or tryptophan, so it likely reflects a read error. Here the CDR3 DNA reads TGCGCCAGCAGCCAAGATGGGAGAGTCACAGATACGCAGTATTTG. This translates into CASSQDGRVTDTQYL. The chain couples TRBV4-3 to TRBJ2-3; the D gene is possibly TRBD2 (5 bases). Germline V CDR1 and CDR2: LGHNA, YSLEER. The CDR3 runs 15 residues. Trimming pared 0 bases from V and 2 bases from J, leaving 9 bases between.

This clonotype was found many times. The chain recombines TRBV9 with TRBJ2-5, with D perhaps given as TRBD1 or TRBD2 (5 bases each). The germline gives CDR1 SGDLS, CDR2 YYNGEE. Trimming cost V 0 bases and J 5 bases, with 14 bases left between them. This CDR3 has 15 residues. The CDR3 DNA reads TGTGCCAGCAGCGTAGCGTCGGGAACAGGCGAGACCCAGTACTTC. Its protein is CASSVASGTGETQYF.